This passage covers 16 T cell receptor beta chains from one sample sequenced in a study of blood T cell repertoires in COVID-19. Produced via immunoSEQ multiplex PCR; TCRdb's table is partial and in-frame only. The data hold more than 100,000 clones, with around 86% observed a single time. Sequenced: peripheral blood. Receptors originate from a woman in her 70s with acute or convalescent COVID-19.

This chain links TRBV6-4 with TRBJ1-5; no definite D call. This CDR3 spans 13 amino acids. The V and J ends lost 5 bases and 5 bases respectively, with 10 bases between them. Germline V gene lookup returns CDR1 MRHNA and CDR2 SNTAGT. This CDR3 is CASSMERHQPQHF. The CDR3 DNA is TGTGCCAGCAGTATGGAGCGGCATCAGCCCCAGCATTTT.

This sequence joins TRBV11-3 and TRBJ2-1; TRBD2 is a possible D gene (6 bases). Trimming took 4 bases from V and 10 from J, leaving 14 bases between them. Germline CDR1 and CDR2: SGHNT and YENEEA. CDR3 size: 13 residues. The CDR3 coding sequence is TGTGCCAGCAGCTCCAGGAGGGGCGGGGAGCAGTTCTTC. As protein: CASSSRRGGEQFF.

This chain uses TRBV7-6 with TRBJ1-1; 8 positions match TRBD1. The length of the CDR3 is 16 residues. The junction had 12 bases not matched to a gene; V was cut back by 5 bases and J by 4 bases. CDR1 SGHVS and CDR2 FNYEAQ come from the germline V gene. The CDR3 sequence: CASSLDPGGATTEAFF. Written as DNA, the CDR3 is TGTGCCAGCAGCCTAGATCCAGGGGGCGCGACCACTGAAGCTTTCTTT. The full variable domain, with the rest looked up from reference TRBV7-6 and TRBJ1-1, is GAGVSQSPRYKVTKRGQDVALRCDPISGHVSLYWYRQALGQGPEFLTYFNYEAQQDKSGLPNDRFSAERPEGSISTLTIQRTEQRDSAMYRCASSLDPGGATTEAFFGQGTRLTVV.

The chain recombines TRBV7-9 with TRBJ1-3; D is possibly TRBD1 (5 bases). Germline V gives CDR1 SEHNR, CDR2 FQNEAQ (reference sequence). CDR3 length equals 13 residues. Trimming took 11 bases from V and 0 from J, leaving 11 bases between them. As DNA, the CDR3 is TGTGCCGCGAGACAGTCCTCTGGAAACACCATATATTTT. Its protein product is CAARQSSGNTIYF.

This clone was seen a handful of times. The chain recombines TRBV19 with TRBJ1-5; TRBD1 is a possible D gene (5 bases). The CDR3 runs 16 residues. CDR1 LNHDA and CDR2 SQIVND come from the germline V gene (reference sequence). V lost 2 bases, J lost 5 bases, and 16 bases lay in between. CDR3 amino acids: CASSIRGSGKYQPQHF. CDR3 nucleotide sequence: TGTGCCAGTAGTATAAGGGGATCCGGTAAATATCAGCCCCAGCATTTT.

V is TRBV6-1 and J is TRBJ1-1, with D possibly matching TRBD1 (5 bases). CDR1 is MNHNS and CDR2 is SASEGT in the germline V gene. V shed 1 base and J shed 5 bases, with 14 bases lying between them. The CDR3 contains 15 residues. CDR3 amino acids: CASSEVQGWLTEAFF. Here the CDR3 DNA reads TGTGCCAGCAGTGAAGTGCAGGGCTGGTTGACTGAAGCTTTCTTT.

V and J are TRBV3-1 (or the pseudogene TRBV3-2) and TRBJ2-3, with D possibly TRBD1 on 7 matching bases. V lost 7 bases to trimming and J lost 4 bases, with 12 bases between them. Germline V CDR1 and CDR2: LGHDT, YNNKEL (reference sequence). The CDR3 has 13 residues. This CDR3 is CASNQGGADTQYF. For the CDR3, the DNA is TGTGCCAGCAATCAGGGGGGAGCAGATACGCAGTATTTT.

The rearrangement links TRBV11-2 to TRBJ1-1; 7 bases are a match to TRBD1. After removal of 3 bases from V and 0 bases from J, the junction contained 7 bases not matched to a gene. Germline values: CDR1 SGHAT, CDR2 FQNNGV. There are 16 residues in the CDR3. The CDR3 region has the DNA TGTGCCAGCAGCTTTCAACAGGGGTATATGAACACTGAAGCTTTCTTT. It is translated as CASSFQQGYMNTEAFF.

The CDR3 here is CASRPGQIAKNIQYF. In DNA, the CDR3 is TGTGCCAGCAGACCGGGACAGATAGCCAAAAACATTCAGTACTTC. The gene calls are TRBV28 and TRBJ2-4; TRBD1 aligns across 7 bases. This CDR3 comprises 15 residues. In germline, CDR1 is MDHEN, CDR2 SYDVKM. Trimming at V came to 6 bases and at J to 0 bases, leaving 5 bases not matched to a gene.

The chain combines TRBV7-3 with TRBJ1-1, with 9 positions matching TRBD1. The length of the CDR3 is 14 residues. Looked up from germline, CDR1 is SGHTA and CDR2 is FQGTGA. V was pared by 4 bases and J by 8 bases, with 8 bases of the junction left unmatched. The CDR3 loop reads CASSSEPGQGEAFF. CDR3 nucleotides: TGTGCCAGCAGCTCAGAACCGGGACAGGGCGAAGCTTTCTTT.

The chain employs TRBV7-2 and TRBJ2-2; tentative D call: TRBD1 (6 bases). The V and J ends lost 1 base and 4 bases respectively, with 13 bases between them. CDR1 SGHTA and CDR2 FQGNSA come from the germline V gene. The CDR3 is 16 residues long. The CDR3 region is CASSLEGQPGTGELFF. In nucleotides, the CDR3 is TGTGCCAGCAGCTTAGAAGGACAGCCTGGCACCGGGGAGCTGTTTTTT.

The chain joins TRBV10-1 to TRBJ2-7; 8 nucleotides agree with TRBD2. V was clipped by 3 bases and J by 4 bases; unmatched bases: 14. CDR3 length: 17 amino acids. Germline V gene data show CDR1 as WNHNN and CDR2 as SYGVQD (reference sequence). As DNA, the CDR3 is TGCGCCAGCAGTGACCCTCTCCCCCAGCGGGGGTCTTACGAGCAGTACTTC. Translating gives CASSDPLPQRGSYEQYF.

This chain connects TRBV12-5 to TRBJ2-1; tentative D call: TRBD1 (5 bases). The germline gives CDR1 LGHNT, CDR2 FRNRAP. The CDR3 spans 14 residues. Trimming shortened V by 0 bases and J by 5 bases, and 8 bases separated the two germline ends. The CDR3 reads CASGLVPGNNEQFF. CDR3 coding DNA: TGTGCTAGTGGTTTGGTACCAGGGAACAATGAGCAGTTCTTC.

The V call is TRBV3-1 (or the pseudogene TRBV3-2), the J call TRBJ1-1; unclear D gene. The ends were cut back, 5 bases at V and 1 base at J, with 8 bases in the middle. This CDR3 is built from 13 residues. Germline lookup yields CDR1 LGHDT and CDR2 YNNKEL (reference sequence). CDR3 bases: TGTGCCAGCAGCTCTCAGTCGAACACTGAAGCTTTCTTT. Encoded protein: CASSSQSNTEAFF.

This chain joins TRBV3-1 (or the pseudogene TRBV3-2) and TRBJ2-1; TRBD2 matches at 9 bases. With 6 bases clipped from V and 4 bases from J, the junction kept 7 bases outside the gene matches. Germline V gives CDR1 LGHDT, CDR2 YNNKEL (reference sequence). The CDR3 contains 15 residues. The CDR3 bases are TGTGCCAGCAGACCTTTGACTAGCGGTTACAATGAGCAGTTCTTC. It yields the protein CASRPLTSGYNEQFF.

The chain recombines TRBV3-1 (or the pseudogene TRBV3-2) with TRBJ2-2; 7 positions agree with TRBD1. The V segment lost 3 bases and the J segment 8 bases; nucleotides outside the gene matches: 9. Germline lookup yields CDR1 LGHDT and CDR2 YNNKEL (reference sequence). The CDR3 totals 15 residues. The CDR3, as DNA: TGTGCCAGCAGCCAGATCGCGGCAGGGGGAGGGGAGCTGTTTTTT. Its protein product is CASSQIAAGGGELFF.